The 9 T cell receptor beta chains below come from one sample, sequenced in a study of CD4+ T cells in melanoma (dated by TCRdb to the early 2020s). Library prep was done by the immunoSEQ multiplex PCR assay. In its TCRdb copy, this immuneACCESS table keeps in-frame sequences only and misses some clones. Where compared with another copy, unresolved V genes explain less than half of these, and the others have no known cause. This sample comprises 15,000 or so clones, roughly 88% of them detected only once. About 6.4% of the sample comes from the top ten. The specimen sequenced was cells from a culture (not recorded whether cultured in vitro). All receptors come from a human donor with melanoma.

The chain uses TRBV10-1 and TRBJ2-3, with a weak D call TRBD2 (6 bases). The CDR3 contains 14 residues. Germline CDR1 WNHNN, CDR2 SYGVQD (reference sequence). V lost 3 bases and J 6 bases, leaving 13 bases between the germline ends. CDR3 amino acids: CASSDSRGSDTQYF. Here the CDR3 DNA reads TGCGCCAGCAGTGATAGTCGGGGGAGCGATACGCAGTATTTT.

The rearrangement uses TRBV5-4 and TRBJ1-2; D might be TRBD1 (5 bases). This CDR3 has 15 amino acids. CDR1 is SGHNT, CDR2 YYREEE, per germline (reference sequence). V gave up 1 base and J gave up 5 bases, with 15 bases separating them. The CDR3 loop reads CASSLFRQYLYGYTF. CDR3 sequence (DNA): TGTGCCAGCAGCTTGTTCCGACAGTATCTGTATGGCTACACCTTC. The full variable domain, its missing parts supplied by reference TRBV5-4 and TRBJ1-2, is ETGVTQSPTHLIKTRGQQVTLRCSSQSGHNTVSWYQQALGQGPQFIFQYYREEENGRGNFPPRFSGLQFPNYSSELNVNALELDDSALYLCASSLFRQYLYGYTFGSGTRLTVV.

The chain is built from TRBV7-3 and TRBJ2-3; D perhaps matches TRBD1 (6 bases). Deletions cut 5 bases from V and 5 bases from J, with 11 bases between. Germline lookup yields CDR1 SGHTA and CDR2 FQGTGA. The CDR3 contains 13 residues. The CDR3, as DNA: TGTGCCAGCAGCCTCCACAGGGAAGATACGCAGTATTTT. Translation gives CASSLHREDTQYF.

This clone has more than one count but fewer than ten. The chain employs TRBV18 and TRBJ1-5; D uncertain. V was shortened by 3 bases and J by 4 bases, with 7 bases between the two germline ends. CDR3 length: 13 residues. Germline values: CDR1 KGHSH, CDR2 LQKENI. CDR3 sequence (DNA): TGTGCCAGCTCACCGAACACAAATCAGCCCCAGCATTTT. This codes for CASSPNTNQPQHF.

CDR3 DNA sequence: TGCGCCAGCAGCACTAATAGCGGGGGGGCCTCAGATACGCAGTATTTT. Translated: CASSTNSGGASDTQYF. V and J are TRBV5-1 and TRBJ2-3; 11 nucleotides align to TRBD2. Looked up from germline, CDR1 is SGHRS and CDR2 is YFSETQ. The CDR3 consists of 16 residues. V gave up 4 bases and J gave up 4 bases; unmatched junction bases: 8.

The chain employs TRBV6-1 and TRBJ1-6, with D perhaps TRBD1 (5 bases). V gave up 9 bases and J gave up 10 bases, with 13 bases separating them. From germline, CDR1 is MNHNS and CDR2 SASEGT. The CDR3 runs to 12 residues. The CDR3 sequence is CASWAGQSPLHF. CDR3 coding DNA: TGTGCCAGTTGGGCAGGGCAATCACCCCTCCACTTT.

CDR3 bases: TGTGCCAGCAGCTTAGCGCAGGGGGCGAGATGGAAAAAACTGTTTTTT. Its protein is CASSLAQGARWKKLFF. The chain combines TRBV7-2 with TRBJ1-4; 8 bases align to TRBD1. With 0 bases clipped from V and 9 bases from J, the junction kept 9 bases outside the gene matches. CDR1 SGHTA and CDR2 FQGNSA come from the germline V gene. The CDR3 is 16 residues long. The variable domain in full, completed from reference TRBV7-2 and TRBJ1-4, reads GAGVSQSPSNKVTEKGKDVELRCDPISGHTALYWYRQSLGQGLEFLIYFQGNSAPDKSGLPSDRFSAERTGGSVSTLTIQRTQQEDSAVYLCASSLAQGARWKKLFFGSGTQLSVL.

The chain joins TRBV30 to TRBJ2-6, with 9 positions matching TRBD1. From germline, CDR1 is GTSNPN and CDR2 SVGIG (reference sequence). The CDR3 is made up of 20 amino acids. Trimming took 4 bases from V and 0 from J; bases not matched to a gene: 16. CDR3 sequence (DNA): TGTGCCTGGAAAACTAACATCGGTGGGACAGGGACCTCTGGGGCCAACGTCCTGACTTTC. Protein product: CAWKTNIGGTGTSGANVLTF.

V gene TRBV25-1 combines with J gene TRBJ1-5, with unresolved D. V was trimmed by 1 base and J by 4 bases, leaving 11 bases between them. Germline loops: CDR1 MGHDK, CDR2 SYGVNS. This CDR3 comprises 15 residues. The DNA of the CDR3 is TGTGCCAGCAGTGAATCAGGCAGTGCGAATCAGCCCCAGCATTTT. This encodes CASSESGSANQPQHF.